This T cell receptor beta chain was captured in a study of shared clonotypes between healthy human individuals. Amplification in unsorted PBMC replicate PCRs started from about 320 ng DNA, which equals approximately 28,000 T cell genomes. This table comes from immunoSEQ multiplex PCR, and its TCRdb copy is limited to in-frame clones, with some not included. The table shows about 460,000 clones, with 77% occurring only once. Per the germline V gene, CDR1 is LNHDA and CDR2 is SQIVND (reference sequence). This CDR3 region has 14 residues. With 5 bases removed from V and 1 base from J, the gap between germline ends came to 10 bases.

This TCR derives from a woman between 40 and 55 years old in good health. Some clones in this sample may be carry-over from other donors' samples. The specimen sequenced was PBMCs. J is TRBJ2-3 and V is TRBV19; D perhaps matches TRBD2 (5 bases). This CDR3 is CASSEGSGTDTQYF. DNA of the CDR3: TGTGCCAGTAGTGAGGGAAGCGGCACAGATACGCAGTATTTT.